What follows are 14 T cell receptor beta chains derived from one specimen sequenced in a study of blood T cells in healthy people across ages. Combining a sample-barcoded 5' primer with a J-beta primer mix, a second PCR ran for roughly 7 to 11 cycles. TCRdb passed the 5' RACE reads through MiXCR, listing each CDR3 protein once. The sample records about 400,000 distinct CDR3 sequences, 50% to 60% being singletons. Sequenced material: blood. The source is a man aged 55 to 70 in good health.

Of note for this clonotype: A much bigger clone sits one base away, suggesting this may be a read error. The chain couples TRBV5-4 to TRBJ1-2; D gene unclear. CDR1 and CDR2 from the germline V gene are SGHNT and YYREEE (reference sequence). The length of the CDR3 is 13 residues. CDR3 residues: CASSFSLNYDYTF. As DNA, the CDR3 is TGTGCCAGCAGCTTTTCTTTAAACTATGACTACACCTTC.

A few counts support this clonotype. The V gene is TRBV29-1, the J gene TRBJ2-1; no firm D call. V dropped 3 bases and J dropped 0 bases, with 6 bases sitting between them. The CDR3 length is 13 residues. The germline CDR1 and CDR2 sequences are SQVTM and ANQGSEA. CDR3 protein: CSVEVVSYNEQFF. The DNA of the CDR3 is TGCAGCGTTGAGGTGGTCTCCTACAATGAGCAGTTCTTC.

A word on this clonotype: A read error may produce the germline difference seen at one junction end. The chain links TRBV4-2 to TRBJ2-1; 7 bases line up with TRBD2. CDR1 is LGHNA, CDR2 YNFKEQ, per germline. The length of the CDR3 is 16 residues. The chain's CDR3 is CASSQEQTSSYNEQVF. The CDR3 DNA reads TGTGCCAGCAGCCAAGAGCAGACTAGCTCCTACAATGAGCAGGTCTTC.

This clonotype was detected a few times. In DNA form, the CDR3 reads TGCAGCGTTGAGGGACAGAGATACAATGAGCAGTTCTTC. Its protein is CSVEGQRYNEQFF. The chain employs TRBV29-1 and TRBJ2-1; 7 nucleotides match TRBD1. The CDR3 is 13 residues long. V shed 3 bases, J shed 4 bases, and the junction held 3 bases outside the gene matches. Germline CDR1 is SQVTM and CDR2 is ANQGSEA.

This clonotype was seen more than once but under ten times. V usage is TRBV7-2 and J usage is TRBJ2-7; D is unclear. Germline-derived CDR1 and CDR2 are SGHTA and FQGNSA. This CDR3 is 12 amino acids long. Trimming took 5 bases from V and 5 from J, leaving 10 bases between them. This CDR3 reads CASSPGPHEQYF. For the CDR3, the DNA is TGTGCCAGCAGCCCCGGACCACACGAGCAGTACTTC.

The V gene is TRBV29-1, the J gene TRBJ2-1; 8 bases line up with TRBD1. The CDR3 has 11 residues. The ends lost 7 bases at V and 6 bases at J; junction bases unmatched: 2. The germline gives CDR1 SQVTM, CDR2 ANQGSEA. CDR3: CSADRGNEQFF. CDR3 DNA sequence: TGCAGCGCTGACAGGGGCAATGAGCAGTTCTTC.

The CDR3 region has the DNA TGCGCCAGCAGCCAAATGGACAGGGGCCGGGGCAATCAGCCCCAGCATTTT. Residues: CASSQMDRGRGNQPQHF. This chain joins TRBV4-1 and TRBJ1-5, with 9 bases that match TRBD1. V lost 2 bases and J lost 2; bases outside the gene matches: 7. CDR1 MGHRA and CDR2 YSYEKL come from the germline V gene. The CDR3 extends over 17 amino acids.

The CDR3 DNA sequence: TGTGCCACCAGTGATTACGCTAGCGGGGGGGCCAATGAGCAGTTCTTC. Its translation: CATSDYASGGANEQFF. The chain joins TRBV24-1 to TRBJ2-1; TRBD2 aligns across 12 bases. Trimming cost V 2 bases and J 6 bases; bases outside gene matches: 4. The germline V gene encodes CDR1 KGHDR and CDR2 SFDVKD. The CDR3 sequence is 16 residues long.

The rearrangement links TRBV19 to TRBJ1-1, with a weak D call TRBD1 (6 bases). Trimming pared 5 bases from V and 10 bases from J, leaving 14 bases between. CDR3 length: 12 amino acids. The germline V gene has CDR1 LNHDA and CDR2 SQIVND (reference sequence). Here the CDR3 reads CASSLPGAGAFF. The CDR3 DNA is TGTGCCAGTAGTCTTCCGGGGGCCGGAGCTTTCTTT.

V and J are TRBV5-1 and TRBJ2-3; 8 nucleotides agree with TRBD1. This CDR3 region has 15 residues. Germline V gene lookup returns CDR1 SGHRS and CDR2 YFSETQ. V shed 1 base and J 1 base; nucleotides not matched to a gene: 2. CDR3 nucleotides: TGCGCCAGCAGCTTGCAGGGGGCCGGCACAGATACGCAGTATTTT. Encoded protein: CASSLQGAGTDTQYF.

This clonotype was observed a few times. The gene calls are TRBV7-2 and TRBJ1-4, with TRBD1 identical over 8 bases. V lost 5 bases to trimming and J lost 10 bases; unmatched junction nucleotides: 9. The CDR3 spans 14 residues. Germline V gene data show CDR1 as SGHTA and CDR2 as FQGNSA. The CDR3 nucleotides read TGTGCCAGCAGCACGGACAGGGCCCTGGGAAAACTGTTTTTT. Encoded protein: CASSTDRALGKLFF. Drawing the rest from reference TRBV7-2 and TRBJ1-4, the complete variable domain is GAGVSQSPSNKVTEKGKDVELRCDPISGHTALYWYRQSLGQGLEFLIYFQGNSAPDKSGLPSDRFSAERTGGSVSTLTIQRTQQEDSAVYLCASSTDRALGKLFFGSGTQLSVL.

The rearrangement links TRBV12-3 or TRBV12-4 to TRBJ2-7; D remains ambiguous. V was trimmed by 5 bases and J by 2 bases, leaving 10 bases between them. This CDR3 is built from 13 residues. CDR3 nucleotide sequence: TGTGCCAGCAGTAAAACTCTAACCTACGAGCAGTACTTC. Its translation: CASSKTLTYEQYF.

The chain has TRBV7-9 and TRBJ1-2; no definite D call. Per the germline V gene, CDR1 is SEHNR and CDR2 is FQNEAQ (reference sequence). CDR3 length: 13 residues. Trimming shortened V by 3 bases and J by 8 bases, and 13 bases separated the two germline ends. The CDR3 sequence: CASSFPADSGYTF. The CDR3 region has the DNA TGTGCCAGCAGCTTCCCAGCGGATTCCGGCTACACCTTC.

This clonotype has only a few counts. V usage is TRBV14 and J usage is TRBJ2-7, with D perhaps matching TRBD1 (5 bases). V lost 0 bases, J lost 5 bases, and 11 bases lay in between. This CDR3 spans 14 amino acids. In germline, CDR1 is SGHDN, CDR2 FVKESK. CDR3 nucleotides: TGTGCCAGCAGCCAAGAAGGAAGGGGTGACGAGCAGTACTTC. It is translated as CASSQEGRGDEQYF.